The sequence of this T cell receptor beta chain was determined in a study of OX40 agonist ivuxolimab in advanced cancers. Study information: Among those treated, three patients had partial responses, one with hepatocellular carcinoma and two with cutaneous melanoma.

Study-level points and caveats: Clonal expansion was seen in CD4+ and CD8+ blood T cells by week 6 at 0.1 to 3.0 mg/kg. There were, on average, more expanded clones in CD8+ T cells than in CD4+. Certain nonresponders likewise exhibited a low normalized T-cell clonal expansion.

Here immunoSEQ multiplex PCR was the method, and the copy in TCRdb shows in-frame clones only, minus some. The table records 25,000 to 40,000 clones, about 83% of them present only once. On this clone itself: Antigen unknown.

This TCR was sampled from an adult with an advanced solid tumor such as melanoma, head and neck, liver or kidney cancer. The starting material was CD4+ or CD8+ T cells sorted from blood, obtained in a trial of the OX40 agonist ivuxolimab.

CDR3 sequence (DNA): TGTGCCAGCACCCCATTCCGGGACAGGGGCTACACTGAAGCTTTCTTT. Amino acid sequence: CASTPFRDRGYTEAFF. The chain carries TRBV7-2 and TRBJ1-1; TRBD1 agrees at 10 bases. This CDR3 comprises 16 residues. The V gene's germline CDR1 is SGHTA and CDR2 FQGNSA. Germline trimming cut 7 bases from V and 3 bases from J; bases unmatched to any gene: 11.